Here is one T cell receptor beta chain with its context. The entry originates in a study of CD8 T cells in Susac syndrome. The CDR3 is made up of 17 amino acids. Germline values: CDR1 DFQATT, CDR2 SNEGSKA (reference sequence). V trimming: 6 bases; J trimming: 0 bases; junction bases outside the gene matches: 9. With random hexamers, reverse transcription was performed on about 0.5 to 1 ug of RNA. The amplification used immunoSEQ multiplex PCR on TCR beta CDR3; it spanned 54 Vbeta and 13 Jbeta. Using its own MiXCR run on the immunoSEQ multiplex PCR reads, TCRdb lists one record per CDR3 protein. Among about 180,000 distinct CDR3 sequences listed, almost 96% were seen once. The sequenced target, TCR beta, came from blood CD8+ and CD4+ T cells. FACS was used to enrich TEMRA cells, whereas the CD8+ and CD4+ T cells were obtained by negative isolation.

Sequences were obtained from CD4+ T cells from PBMCs. The TCR was taken from a human donor with multiple sclerosis. The chain couples TRBV20-1 to TRBJ1-4; 11 bases line up with TRBD1. CDR3 nucleotide sequence: TGCAGTGCGGCGGACAGGGGGCAAGGTGCAACTAATGAAAAACTGTTTTTT. The encoded protein is CSAADRGQGATNEKLFF.